The T cell receptor beta chain described here comes from a study of T cells in localized non-small cell lung cancer. Germline CDR1 reads SEHNR; CDR2 reads FQNEAQ (reference sequence). The CDR3 has 15 residues. Deletions cut 5 bases from V and 4 bases from J, with 14 bases between. As to this clone: What it recognizes is unknown.

Clones were sequenced by immunoSEQ multiplex PCR, and TCRdb holds only the in-frame ones, with some missing. The table lists about 15,000 clones, about 85% of them singletons, with about 22% in the top ten. Whole-study findings and limits: Appearances in adjacent lung were noted for a median approximately 61 of the top 100 tumor clones.

The source of this sequence is an older female donor with stage I squamous cell lung carcinoma. This chain uses TRBV7-9 with TRBJ1-4; possibly TRBD1 for D (5 bases). This sample comprised peripheral blood, obtained before any cancer treatment. The CDR3 bases are TGTGCCAGCAGCGCCGCGGGACTGAGTAATGAAAAACTGTTTTTT. Its translation: CASSAAGLSNEKLFF.